This TCR beta chain was retrieved from a study of blood T cell repertoires in COVID-19. About the research overall: Sites in the United States, Italy and Spain provided acute and convalescent COVID-19 samples. Sources were T cells, B-cell-depleted T cells, or PBMCs; the material itself was cDNA or gDNA.

Source study methods: Quantification of nucleated cells was approximated via reference gene primer amplification. Using immunoSEQ multiplex PCR, the repertoire was profiled, and TCRdb retains in-frame clones only, with some absent. The DNA gave D and trimming, while V, J and clone size come from that table. The sample yields about 68,000 clones, approximately 81% seen once. Trimming took 5 bases from V and 3 from J; bases not matched to a gene: 6. Germline V CDR1 and CDR2: SGHDT, YYEEEE. The CDR3 is made up of 15 amino acids. The sample consisted of peripheral blood. The genes are TRBV5-6 and TRBJ2-7; 12 positions agree with TRBD1. This receptor was obtained from a man aged 50 to 59 with active COVID-19. The CDR3 DNA follows: TGTGCCAGCAGTAGGGACAGGGGGCTGAACTACGAGCAGTACTTC. It encodes CASSRDRGLNYEQYF.